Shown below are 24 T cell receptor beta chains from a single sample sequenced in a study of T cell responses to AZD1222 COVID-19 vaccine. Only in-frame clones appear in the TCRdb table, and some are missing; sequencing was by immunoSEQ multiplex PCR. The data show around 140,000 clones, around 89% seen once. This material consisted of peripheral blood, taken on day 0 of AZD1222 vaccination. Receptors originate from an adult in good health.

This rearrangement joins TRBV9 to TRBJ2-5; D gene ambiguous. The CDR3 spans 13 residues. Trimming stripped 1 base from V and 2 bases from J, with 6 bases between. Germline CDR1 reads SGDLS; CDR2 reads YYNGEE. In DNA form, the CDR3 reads TGTGCCAGCAGCGTACGACTTCAAGAGACCCAGTACTTC. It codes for CASSVRLQETQYF.

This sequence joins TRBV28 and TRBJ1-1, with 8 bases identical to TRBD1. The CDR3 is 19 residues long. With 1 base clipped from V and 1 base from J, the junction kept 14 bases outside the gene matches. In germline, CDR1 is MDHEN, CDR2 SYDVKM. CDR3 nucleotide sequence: TGTGCCAGCAGTTTATTGGGACTGAGGACAGGGCAGGCGAACACTGAAGCTTTCTTT. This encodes CASSLLGLRTGQANTEAFF.

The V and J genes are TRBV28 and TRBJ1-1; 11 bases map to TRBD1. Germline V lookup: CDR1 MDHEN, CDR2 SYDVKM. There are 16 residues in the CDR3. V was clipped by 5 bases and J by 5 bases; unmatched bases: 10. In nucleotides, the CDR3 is TGTGCCAGCAGTCCATGGACAGGGGGCCCGTGGACTGAAGCTTTCTTT. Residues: CASSPWTGGPWTEAFF.

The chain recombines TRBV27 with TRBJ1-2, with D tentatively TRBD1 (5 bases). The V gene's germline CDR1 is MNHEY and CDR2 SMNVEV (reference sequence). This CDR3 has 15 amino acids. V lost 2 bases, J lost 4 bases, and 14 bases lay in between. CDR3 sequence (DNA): TGTGCCAGCAGTTTACAGGGCCGAACCGTCTATGGCTACACCTTC. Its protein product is CASSLQGRTVYGYTF.

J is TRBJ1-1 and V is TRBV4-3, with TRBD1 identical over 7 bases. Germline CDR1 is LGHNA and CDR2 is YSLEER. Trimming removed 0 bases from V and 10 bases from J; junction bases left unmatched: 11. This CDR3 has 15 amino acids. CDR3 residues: CASSQDDRGHRLAFF. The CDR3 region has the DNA TGCGCCAGCAGCCAAGATGATAGGGGGCATCGCTTAGCTTTCTTT.

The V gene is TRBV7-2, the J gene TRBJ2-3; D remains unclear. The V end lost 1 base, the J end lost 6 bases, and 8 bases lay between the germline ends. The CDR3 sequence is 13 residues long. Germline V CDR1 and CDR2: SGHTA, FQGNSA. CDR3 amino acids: CASSLGPIDTQYF. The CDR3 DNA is TGTGCCAGCAGCTTAGGGCCCATCGATACGCAGTATTTT.

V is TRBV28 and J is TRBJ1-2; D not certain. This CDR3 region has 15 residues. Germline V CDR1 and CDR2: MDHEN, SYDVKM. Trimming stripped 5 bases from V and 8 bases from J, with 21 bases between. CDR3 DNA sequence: TGTGCCAGCAGTCAGCATTCGGCCCCGTTGGGGGGCTACACCTTC. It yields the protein CASSQHSAPLGGYTF.

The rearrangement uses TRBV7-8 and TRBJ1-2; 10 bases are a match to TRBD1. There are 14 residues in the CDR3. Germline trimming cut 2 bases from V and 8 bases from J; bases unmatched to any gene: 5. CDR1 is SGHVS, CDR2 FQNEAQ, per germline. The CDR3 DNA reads TGTGCCAGCAGCTTAAAAGACAGGGGGCACGGCTACACCTTC. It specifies CASSLKDRGHGYTF.

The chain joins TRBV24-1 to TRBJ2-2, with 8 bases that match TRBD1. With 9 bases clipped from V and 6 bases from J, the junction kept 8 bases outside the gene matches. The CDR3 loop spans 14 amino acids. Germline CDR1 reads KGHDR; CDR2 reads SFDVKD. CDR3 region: CATGRTGLAGELFF. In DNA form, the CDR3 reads TGTGCCACCGGGCGGACAGGGTTGGCCGGGGAGCTGTTTTTT.

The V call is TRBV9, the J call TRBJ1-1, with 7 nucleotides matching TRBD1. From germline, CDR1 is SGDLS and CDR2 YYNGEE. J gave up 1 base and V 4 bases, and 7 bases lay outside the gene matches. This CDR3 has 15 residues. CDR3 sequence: CASSSGGARNTEAFF. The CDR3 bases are TGTGCCAGCAGCTCAGGGGGGGCGCGGAACACTGAAGCTTTCTTT.

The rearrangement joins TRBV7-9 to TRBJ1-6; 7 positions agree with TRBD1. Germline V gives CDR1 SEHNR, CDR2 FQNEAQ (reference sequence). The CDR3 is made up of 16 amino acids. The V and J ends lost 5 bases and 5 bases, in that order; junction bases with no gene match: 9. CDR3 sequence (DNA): TGTGCCAGCAGCCTAAAAGAGGGACAGCATAATTCACCCCTCCACTTT. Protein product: CASSLKEGQHNSPLHF.

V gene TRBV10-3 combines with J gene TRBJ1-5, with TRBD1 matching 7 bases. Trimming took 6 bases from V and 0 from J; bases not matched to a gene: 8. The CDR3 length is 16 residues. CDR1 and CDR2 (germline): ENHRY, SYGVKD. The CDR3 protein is CAIRGGTDYSNQPQHF. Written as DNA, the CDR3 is TGTGCCATCAGGGGCGGGACAGATTATAGCAATCAGCCCCAGCATTTT.

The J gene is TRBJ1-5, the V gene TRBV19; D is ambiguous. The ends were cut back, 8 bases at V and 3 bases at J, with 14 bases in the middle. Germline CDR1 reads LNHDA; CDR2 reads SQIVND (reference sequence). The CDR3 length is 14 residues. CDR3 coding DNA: TGTGCCAGTCTTGGTGTCACGTTCAATCAGCCCCAGCATTTT. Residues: CASLGVTFNQPQHF.

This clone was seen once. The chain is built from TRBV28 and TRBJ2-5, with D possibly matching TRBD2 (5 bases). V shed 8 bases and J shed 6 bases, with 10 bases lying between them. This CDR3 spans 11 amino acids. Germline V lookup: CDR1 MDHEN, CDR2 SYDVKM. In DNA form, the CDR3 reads TGTGCCAGCCGAAGGAGGCAGACCCAGTACTTC. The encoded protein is CASRRRQTQYF.

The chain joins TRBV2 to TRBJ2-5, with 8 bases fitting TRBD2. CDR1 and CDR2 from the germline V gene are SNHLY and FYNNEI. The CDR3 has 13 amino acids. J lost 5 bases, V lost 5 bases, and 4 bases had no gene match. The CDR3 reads CASSPRLAETQYF. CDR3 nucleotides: TGTGCCAGCAGTCCGAGACTAGCGGAGACCCAGTACTTC.

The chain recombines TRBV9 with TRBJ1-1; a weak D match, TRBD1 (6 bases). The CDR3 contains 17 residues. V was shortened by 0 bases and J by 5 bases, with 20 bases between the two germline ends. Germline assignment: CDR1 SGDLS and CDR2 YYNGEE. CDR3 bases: TGTGCCAGCAGCGTAGTCCCCCCAGGGGCCACGGGTACTGAAGCTTTCTTT. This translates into CASSVVPPGATGTEAFF.

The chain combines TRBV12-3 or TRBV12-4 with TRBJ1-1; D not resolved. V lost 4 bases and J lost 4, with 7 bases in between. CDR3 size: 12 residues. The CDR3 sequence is CASSSAGTEAFF. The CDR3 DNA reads TGTGCCAGCAGTTCCGCAGGCACTGAAGCTTTCTTT.

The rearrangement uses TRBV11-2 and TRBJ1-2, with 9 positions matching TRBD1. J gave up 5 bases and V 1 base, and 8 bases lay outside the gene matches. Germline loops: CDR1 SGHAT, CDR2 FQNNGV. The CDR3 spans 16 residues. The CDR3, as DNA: TGTGCCAGCAGCTTAGGTCCCACAGGGGGCTATTATGGCTACACCTTC. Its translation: CASSLGPTGGYYGYTF.

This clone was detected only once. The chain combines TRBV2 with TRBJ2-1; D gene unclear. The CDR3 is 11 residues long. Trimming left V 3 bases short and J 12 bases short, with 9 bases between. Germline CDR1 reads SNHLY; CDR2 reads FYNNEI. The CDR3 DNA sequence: TGTGCCAGCAGTGACCGGGTTTTGCAGTTCTTC. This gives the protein CASSDRVLQFF.

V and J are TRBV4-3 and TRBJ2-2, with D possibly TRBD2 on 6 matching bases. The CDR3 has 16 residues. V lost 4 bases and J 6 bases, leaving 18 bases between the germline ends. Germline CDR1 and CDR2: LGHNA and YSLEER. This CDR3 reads CASSPRREALAGELFF. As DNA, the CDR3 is TGCGCCAGCAGCCCGAGGAGGGAAGCCTTAGCCGGGGAGCTGTTTTTT.

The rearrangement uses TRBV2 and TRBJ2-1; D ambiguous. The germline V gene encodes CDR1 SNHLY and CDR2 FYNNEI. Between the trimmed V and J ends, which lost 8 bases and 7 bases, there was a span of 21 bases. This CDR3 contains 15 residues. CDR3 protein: CASRLTLSIINEQFF. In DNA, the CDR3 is TGTGCCAGCCGCCTGACACTATCTATTATAAATGAGCAGTTCTTC. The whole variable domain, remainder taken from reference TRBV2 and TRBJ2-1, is EPEVTQTPSHQVTQMGQEVILRCVPISNHLYFYWYRQILGQKVEFLVSFYNNEISEKSEIFDDQFSVERPDGSNFTLKIRSTKLEDSAMYFCASRLTLSIINEQFFGPGTRLTVL.

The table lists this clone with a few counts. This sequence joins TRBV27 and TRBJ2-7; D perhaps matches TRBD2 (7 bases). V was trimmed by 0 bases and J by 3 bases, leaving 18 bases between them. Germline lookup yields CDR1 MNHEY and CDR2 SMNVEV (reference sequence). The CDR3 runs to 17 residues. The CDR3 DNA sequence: TGTGCCAGCAGTTTATCCGGCAGGGGAGGGTTCTACTACGAGCAGTACTTC. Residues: CASSLSGRGGFYYEQYF.

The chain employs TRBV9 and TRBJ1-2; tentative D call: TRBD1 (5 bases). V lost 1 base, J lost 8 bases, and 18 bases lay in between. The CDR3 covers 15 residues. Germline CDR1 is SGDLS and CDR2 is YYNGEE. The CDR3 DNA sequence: TGTGCCAGCAGCGTATCCCCGGGGACCGCGCAAGGCTACACCTTC. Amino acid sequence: CASSVSPGTAQGYTF.

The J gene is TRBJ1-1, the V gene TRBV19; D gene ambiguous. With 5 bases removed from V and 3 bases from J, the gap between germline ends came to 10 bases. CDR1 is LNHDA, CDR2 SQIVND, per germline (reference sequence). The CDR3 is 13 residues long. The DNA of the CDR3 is TGTGCCAGTAGTGAGACCCCATACACTGAAGCTTTCTTT. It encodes CASSETPYTEAFF.